This T cell receptor (beta chain) was captured in a study of early T cells in non-severe SARS-CoV-2 infection. The CDR3 runs to 17 residues. Germline loops: CDR1 LGHDT, CDR2 YNNKEL (reference sequence). Germline trimming cut 0 bases from V and 2 bases from J; bases unmatched to any gene: 5. This clonotype was found many times. The antigen is not known. General study findings and limits: Matches to VDJdb favored anti-spike CD8 responses and missed private and CD4 specificities.

Each single cDNA molecule received a unique molecular identifier. TCRdb fed the 5' RACE reads into MiXCR, producing one record per CDR3 protein. The sample includes over 95,000 distinct CDR3 sequences, about 15% seen only once; the top ten take over 0.95%. The sequencing sample was made of whole blood. This TCR derives from an adult who was a healthcare worker with PCR-confirmed SARS-CoV-2 infection or an uninfected control (not recorded which). The rearrangement joins TRBV3-1 to TRBJ2-1; the match to TRBD2 covers 9 bases. The CDR3 sequence is CASSQDLRGGTYNEQFF. In DNA form, the CDR3 reads TGTGCCAGCAGCCAAGATCTGCGGGGGGGGACCTACAATGAGCAGTTCTTC.